Presented here are 21 T cell receptor beta chains from one specimen sequenced in a study of cytomegalovirus exposure and HLA in healthy donors. It was with 60 Vbeta and 13 Jbeta primers that the PCR ran. Sequenced by immunoSEQ multiplex PCR; TCRdb stores in-frame clones only, minus some. The data hold approximately 61,000 clones, with around 75% observed a single time. The source material was PBMCs. The receptors stem from a man aged 50-59 years in good health and CMV-seropositive.

The rearrangement links TRBV7-6 to TRBJ1-2; 7 positions match TRBD1. With V trimmed by 5 bases and J by 7 bases, 13 bases remained unmatched. The germline V gene encodes CDR1 SGHVS and CDR2 FNYEAQ. This CDR3 contains 15 residues. This chain's CDR3 is CASSPQAGQPFGYTF. For the CDR3, the DNA is TGTGCCAGCAGCCCGCAGGCGGGACAGCCATTTGGCTACACCTTC.

V and J are TRBV11-2 and TRBJ2-2; 13 nucleotides line up with TRBD2. Germline CDR1 and CDR2: SGHAT and FQNNGV. This CDR3 region has 17 residues. The V and J ends lost 1 base and 4 bases, in that order; junction bases with no gene match: 3. CDR3 loop: CASSLGLAGGSTGELFF. CDR3 nucleotide sequence: TGTGCCAGCAGCTTAGGACTAGCGGGAGGTTCCACCGGGGAGCTGTTTTTT.

This clone was recorded once. This rearrangement joins TRBV7-8 to TRBJ1-5; D ambiguous. Germline lookup yields CDR1 SGHVS and CDR2 FQNEAQ. This CDR3 has 13 residues. V was clipped by 5 bases and J by 3 bases, with 8 bases between them. Here the CDR3 DNA reads TGTGCCAGCAGCATCGGGGTCAATCAGCCCCAGCATTTT. Protein: CASSIGVNQPQHF.

This chain joins TRBV4-3 and TRBJ2-3; D gene unclear. This CDR3 comprises 15 residues. Germline values: CDR1 LGHNA, CDR2 YSLEER. V was pared by 0 bases and J by 0 bases, with 7 bases between. CDR3 bases: TGCGCCAGCAGCCAAGAGATCAGGAGCACAGATACGCAGTATTTT. Amino acids: CASSQEIRSTDTQYF.

The gene calls are TRBV18 and TRBJ1-1; no firm D call. Trimming stripped 3 bases from V and 11 bases from J, with 16 bases between. From germline, CDR1 is KGHSH and CDR2 LQKENI. CDR3 length equals 13 residues. The DNA of the CDR3 is TGTGCCAGCTCACCTTCGACACCGCCCGACGCTTTCTTT. Translated: CASSPSTPPDAFF.

This chain joins TRBV6-1 and TRBJ1-4, with a possible D match to TRBD1 (6 bases). CDR3 length: 15 amino acids. V lost 3 bases to trimming and J lost 4 bases, with 12 bases between them. Germline V gene data show CDR1 as MNHNS and CDR2 as SASEGT. The CDR3 sequence is CASSDLGQRNEKLFF. The CDR3 bases are TGTGCCAGCAGTGATTTAGGACAGCGTAATGAAAAACTGTTTTTT.

In its sample, this clone was seen once. CDR3 residues: CASLASGSETQYF. For the CDR3, the DNA is TGTGCCAGTCTGGCTAGCGGGAGCGAGACCCAGTACTTC. The chain uses TRBV6-1 and TRBJ2-5; 10 bases align to TRBD2. The germline V gene has CDR1 MNHNS and CDR2 SASEGT. The CDR3 contains 13 residues. V gave up 9 bases and J gave up 5 bases; unmatched junction bases: 6.

The chain links TRBV19 to TRBJ2-3; tentatively, D is TRBD2 (6 bases). The CDR3 is 15 amino acids. CDR1 is LNHDA, CDR2 SQIVND, per germline (reference sequence). The V end lost 7 bases, the J end lost 3 bases, and 17 bases lay between the germline ends. The CDR3 bases are TGTGCCAGTACCCAGCACGGGGGAGAAACAGATACGCAGTATTTT. This translates into CASTQHGGETDTQYF.

The CDR3 is CASRRRQEWDEQYF. The CDR3 DNA follows: TGTGCCAGTAGGCGCCGACAGGAGTGGGACGAGCAGTACTTC. V and J are TRBV19 and TRBJ2-7; D is possibly TRBD1 (6 bases). Germline CDR1 LNHDA, CDR2 SQIVND (reference sequence). This CDR3 comprises 14 residues. With 6 bases removed from V and 5 bases from J, the gap between germline ends came to 17 bases.

The V call is TRBV7-9, the J call TRBJ1-4, with TRBD1 identical over 7 bases. Germline trimming cut 4 bases from V and 3 bases from J; bases unmatched to any gene: 5. The CDR3 runs 15 residues. Germline CDR1 and CDR2: SEHNR and FQNEAQ (reference sequence). CDR3 nucleotides: TGTGCCAGCAGCTCGCTCGGACAGGCTAATGAAAAACTGTTTTTT. It specifies CASSSLGQANEKLFF.

About this clone itself: The sample has other DNA sequences that encode this CDR3 too. This chain connects TRBV27 to TRBJ2-1; D remains unclear. Trimming removed 6 bases from V and 5 bases from J, with 14 bases in between. In germline, CDR1 is MNHEY, CDR2 SMNVEV (reference sequence). The CDR3 has 14 residues. The CDR3 loop is CASRIQRVNNEQFF. CDR3 nucleotides: TGTGCCAGCAGGATCCAGCGCGTGAACAATGAGCAGTTCTTC.

The chain joins TRBV7-9 to TRBJ2-3, with 8 bases lining up with TRBD2. V was pared by 1 base and J by 4 bases, with 13 bases of the junction left unmatched. Germline assignment: CDR1 SEHNR and CDR2 FQNEAQ (reference sequence). This CDR3 is 18 amino acids long. As DNA, the CDR3 is TGTGCCAGCAGCTTAGAGGGGGTAATAGCGGGGAATCCAGATACGCAGTATTTT. It is translated as CASSLEGVIAGNPDTQYF.

In DNA, the CDR3 is TGTGCCAGCAGCCGGACCCCCGGGACTCCCGGGGCCCAGCATTTT. Protein product: CASSRTPGTPGAQHF. The chain joins TRBV7-2 to TRBJ1-5; tentative D call: TRBD1 (5 bases). The CDR3 length is 15 residues. V was pared by 5 bases and J by 11 bases, with 22 bases between. CDR1 and CDR2 (germline): SGHTA, FQGNSA.

This clone showed up just once. The chain couples TRBV27 to TRBJ1-6, with TRBD1 matching 12 bases. The V segment lost 2 bases and the J segment 10 bases; nucleotides outside the gene matches: 3. The CDR3 loop spans 15 amino acids. Germline V gene lookup returns CDR1 MNHEY and CDR2 SMNVEV (reference sequence). In nucleotides, the CDR3 is TGTGCCAGCAGTTTAGGGGGGACAGGGGGCTCACCCCTCCACTTT. As protein: CASSLGGTGGSPLHF.

The V gene is TRBV6-1, the J gene TRBJ2-5; TRBD2 aligns across 10 bases. The germline V gene has CDR1 MNHNS and CDR2 SASEGT. The CDR3 is made up of 15 amino acids. Losses at the gene ends were 5 bases for V and 6 bases for J; bases not matched to a gene: 9. CDR3 in DNA: TGTGCCAGCAGTTTAGCGGGAGGTAGTCAGAAGACCCAGTACTTC. Translated, it gives CASSLAGGSQKTQYF.

The gene calls are TRBV2 and TRBJ2-1, with a possible D match to TRBD1 (6 bases). The CDR3 is 14 amino acids. Trimming took off 6 bases at V and 12 bases at J, with 21 bases between the two ends. Per the germline V gene, CDR1 is SNHLY and CDR2 is FYNNEI. The chain's CDR3 is CASRPHAGDSLQFF. CDR3 coding DNA: TGTGCCAGCAGGCCCCACGCAGGGGATAGCCTGCAGTTCTTC.

CDR3 nucleotides: TGCGCCAGCAGCCACCTCGGGCGGGGATACAATGAGCAGTTCTTC. Protein sequence: CASSHLGRGYNEQFF. The chain is built from TRBV4-3 and TRBJ2-1; a weak D match, TRBD2 (6 bases). Germline V gene sequence: CDR1 LGHNA, CDR2 YSLEER. This CDR3 contains 15 residues. V gave up 3 bases and J gave up 4 bases, with 13 bases separating them.

This rearrangement joins TRBV18 to TRBJ2-7, with 8 bases fitting TRBD2. V was clipped by 2 bases and J by 2 bases; unmatched bases: 2. Germline CDR1 reads KGHSH; CDR2 reads LQKENI. This CDR3 region has 14 residues. The CDR3 coding sequence is TGTGCCAGCTCACCAGGGACTAGGCCCTACGAGCAGTACTTC. Residues: CASSPGTRPYEQYF.

The chain carries TRBV4-3 and TRBJ1-2, with 12 bases aligning to TRBD1. This CDR3 spans 16 amino acids. CDR1 is LGHNA, CDR2 YSLEER, per germline. V was clipped by 4 bases and J by 3 bases; unmatched bases: 6. CDR3 protein: CASSRGQGAFDYGYTF. DNA of the CDR3: TGCGCCAGCAGCCGGGGACAGGGGGCTTTTGACTATGGCTACACCTTC.

The chain is built from TRBV6-5 and TRBJ1-4; 9 bases agree with TRBD1. There are 15 residues in the CDR3. The V and J ends lost 2 bases and 5 bases, in that order; junction bases with no gene match: 3. Germline lookup yields CDR1 MNHEY and CDR2 SVGAGI. CDR3 nucleotides: TGTGCCAGCAGTTACGGGACAGGGATCAATGAAAAACTGTTTTTT. This codes for CASSYGTGINEKLFF.

V gene TRBV7-8 combines with J gene TRBJ2-2; 11 positions agree with TRBD2. CDR3 length equals 16 residues. Trimming removed 5 bases from V and 5 bases from J; junction bases left unmatched: 7. CDR1 SGHVS and CDR2 FQNEAQ come from the germline V gene. The CDR3 is CASSPSSGGATGELFF. In nucleotides, the CDR3 is TGTGCCAGCAGCCCCAGTAGCGGGGGGGCTACCGGGGAGCTGTTTTTT.